Listed below are T cell receptor beta chains from one sample, sequenced in a study of blood T cells in healthy people across ages. MiXCR was run by TCRdb on the 5' RACE reads, yielding one entry per CDR3 protein. The sample contains 1.5 million to 2 million distinct CDR3 sequences, 25% to 30% of which appear only once. The sample consisted of blood. Source of these receptors: a woman aged 25 to 39 in good health. Both conserved end residues are part of each CDR3. A D gene is named only where the DNA matches it firmly. Clone size, where shown, is once, few, many, or a class for clones that have expanded.

size | D | J | length | V | CDR3 | DNA
many | NA | TRBJ2-7 | 14 | TRBV6-1 | CASSAEGYRTEQYF | TGTGCCAGCAGTGCTGAGGGTTACCGTACGGAGCAGTACTTC
many | NA | TRBJ2-7 | 15 | TRBV7-9 | CAWDSGARVPYEQYF | TGTGCCTGGGATTCGGGGGCGAGGGTTCCCTACGAGCAGTACTTC
NA | NA | TRBJ1-5 | 12 | TRBV28 | CASSLLTQPQHF | TGTGCCAGCAGTTTATTGACACAGCCCCAGCATTTT
NA | NA | TRBJ1-6 | 14 | TRBV5-4 | CASSFGDVGSPLHF | TGTGCCAGCAGCTTCGGGGATGTCGGTTCACCCCTCCACTTT
NA | NA | TRBJ2-3 | 17 | TRBV5-1 | CASSFGLLQGPRDTQYF | TGCGCCAGCAGCTTTGGGCTTTTACAAGGTCCTAGGGATACGCAGTATTTT
NA | NA | TRBJ2-1 | 14 | TRBV20-1 | CSARGGGPGKEQFF | TGCAGTGCCAGGGGCGGGGGTCCCGGAAAGGAGCAGTTCTTC
few | NA | TRBJ2-3 | 14 | TRBV5-6 | CASSLDVGTDTQYF | TGTGCCAGCAGCTTGGATGTCGGGACAGATACGCAGTATTTT
few | TRBD1 | TRBJ2-7 | 18 | TRBV20-1 | CSARDRTGSSPDGDEQYF | TGCAGTGCTAGAGACCGGACAGGGTCCTCTCCGGACGGGGACGAGCAGTACTTC
many | NA | TRBJ2-5 | 13 | TRBV12-3/TRBV12-4 | CASSPALAETQYF | TGTGCCAGCAGTCCCGCCCTGGCGGAGACCCAGTACTTC
NA | NA | TRBJ1-6 | 14 | TRBV12-3/TRBV12-4 | CASSFGQENSPLHF | TGTGCCAGCAGTTTCGGGCAGGAGAATTCACCCCTCCACTTT
NA | TRBD1 | TRBJ1-2 | 16 | TRBV20-1 | CSARDRSQGAGYGYTF | TGCAGTGCTAGAGATAGGTCCCAGGGGGCCGGCTATGGCTACACCTTC
many | NA | TRBJ2-5 | 12 | TRBV7-9 | CASRGYSETQYF | TGTGCCAGCAGAGGGTACTCGGAGACCCAGTACTTC
NA | TRBD1 | TRBJ2-3 | 14 | TRBV28 | CASSWSRGQDTQYF | TGTGCCAGCAGTTGGAGCAGGGGGCAGGATACGCAGTATTTT
few | TRBD2 | TRBJ2-1 | 16 | TRBV11-3 | CASSPGLDGTYNEQFF | TGTGCCAGCAGCCCGGGACTAGATGGGACCTACAATGAGCAGTTCTTC
NA | NA | TRBJ1-1 | 13 | TRBV5-5 | CASSLIADTEAFF | TGTGCCAGCAGCTTGATCGCGGACACTGAAGCTTTCTTT
NA | NA | TRBJ2-6 | 14 | TRBV18 | CASSANAGANVLTF | TGTGCCAGCTCGGCCAACGCTGGGGCCAACGTCCTGACTTTC
NA | NA | TRBJ1-4 | 14 | TRBV19 | CASSRNSARDKLFF | TGTGCCAGTAGTCGTAACTCGGCCAGGGACAAACTGTTTTTT
NA | NA | TRBJ2-1 | 15 | TRBV7-6 | CASSLAAGNTGEQFF | TGTGCCAGCAGCTTAGCGGCAGGGAATACGGGCGAGCAGTTCTTC
few | TRBD1 | TRBJ2-7 | 14 | TRBV5-6 | CASPGTGDSYEQYF | TGTGCCAGCCCCGGAACAGGGGACTCCTACGAGCAGTACTTC
NA | NA | TRBJ2-5 | 12 | TRBV2 | CASMEGRETQYF | TGTGCCAGCATGGAGGGGCGAGAGACCCAGTACTTC
many | NA | TRBJ1-2 | 15 | TRBV4-3 | CASSPRRGDSDGYTF | TGCGCCAGCAGCCCCCGCAGGGGAGATTCCGATGGCTACACCTTC
NA | NA | TRBJ2-7 | 13 | TRBV7-9 | CASSLKGVHEQYF | TGTGCCAGCAGCTTAAAAGGGGTCCACGAGCAGTACTTC
few | TRBD1 | TRBJ1-4 | 16 | TRBV5-1 | CASSLSPRQGKEKLFF | TGCGCCAGCAGCTTGTCTCCCCGACAGGGAAAGGAAAAACTGTTTTTT
many | TRBD2 | TRBJ2-1 | 18 | TRBV7-2 | CASSPLGSAGNSYNEQFF | TGTGCCAGCAGCCCCTTAGGGTCAGCGGGGAACTCCTACAATGAGCAGTTCTTC
NA | NA | TRBJ2-3 | 15 | TRBV2 | CASSDVSWVGDTQYF | TGTGCCAGCAGTGATGTTTCCTGGGTTGGAGATACGCAGTATTTT
NA | NA | TRBJ1-5 | 19 | TRBV21-1 | CASIPRREARRDSNQPQHF | TGTGCCAGCATCCCGCGGCGAGAAGCACGACGGGATAGCAATCAGCCCCAGCATTTT
NA | TRBD2 | TRBJ2-2 | 15 | TRBV28 | CASSRGGAGGGELFF | TGTGCCAGCAGTCGGGGGGGTGCAGGTGGCGGGGAGCTGTTTTTT
few | NA | TRBJ2-7 | 12 | TRBV7-9 | CTSATGSNEQYF | TGTACCAGCGCAACGGGGAGCAACGAGCAGTACTTC
NA | NA | TRBJ2-7 | 14 | TRBV28 | CASTGLESPYEQYF | TGTGCCAGCACCGGGCTCGAATCCCCCTACGAGCAGTACTTC
NA | NA | TRBJ2-7 | 15 | TRBV19 | CASSVQDGRTYEQYF | TGTGCCAGTAGTGTACAAGACGGACGGACCTACGAGCAGTACTTC
many | TRBD1 | TRBJ1-2 | 15 | TRBV5-1 | CASSLGQGNNYGYTF | TGCGCCAGCAGCTTGGGACAGGGGAATAACTATGGCTACACCTTC
NA | TRBD2 | TRBJ2-1 | 16 | TRBV20-1 | CSARDTGGLGSHEQFF | TGCAGTGCTAGAGATACCGGGGGACTAGGTTCGCATGAGCAGTTCTTC
many | TRBD2 | TRBJ2-5 | 14 | TRBV20-1 | CSASVAGSQETQYF | TGCAGTGCTAGTGTAGCGGGGAGCCAAGAGACCCAGTACTTC
few | NA | TRBJ1-1 | 14 | TRBV29-1 | CSVRQLLMNTEAFF | TGCAGCGTAAGACAGCTACTTATGAACACTGAAGCTTTCTTT
NA | NA | TRBJ2-2 | 15 | TRBV19 | CASSKLAEDTGELFF | TGTGCCAGTAGTAAGCTAGCAGAAGACACCGGGGAGCTGTTTTTT
few | TRBD1 | TRBJ2-5 | 13 | TRBV2 | CASRTGQGETQYF | TGTGCCAGCAGGACGGGACAGGGGGAGACCCAGTACTTC
few | NA | TRBJ2-6 | 15 | TRBV7-9 | CASSSVESGANVLTF | TGTGCCAGCAGCTCAGTCGAGTCTGGGGCCAACGTCCTGACTTTC
few | NA | TRBJ2-1 | 12 | TRBV5-1 | CARNTGNNEQFF | TGCGCCAGAAATACCGGGAACAATGAGCAGTTCTTC
few | NA | TRBJ2-3 | 16 | TRBV5-1 | CASSLKAGPGTDTQYF | TGCGCCAGCAGCTTGAAGGCGGGGCCCGGCACAGATACGCAGTATTTT
NA | NA | TRBJ1-5 | 14 | TRBV2 | CASTAGNSNQPRHF | TGTGCCAGCACGGCGGGAAATAGCAATCAGCCCCGGCATTTT
NA | NA | TRBJ2-1 | 15 | TRBV20-1 | CSASRRGAIDNEQFF | TGCAGTGCGAGCAGACGGGGGGCCATTGACAATGAGCAGTTCTTC
many | NA | TRBJ2-4 | 13 | TRBV12-3/TRBV12-4 | CASLRQDEDIQYF | TGTGCCAGCCTTAGACAGGATGAGGACATTCAGTACTTC
many | NA | TRBJ2-7 | 15 | TRBV6-2/TRBV6-3 | CASSYSKEGTYEQYF | TGTGCCAGCAGTTACTCGAAAGAGGGGACCTACGAGCAGTACTTC
NA | TRBD1 | TRBJ2-3 | 14 | TRBV12-3/TRBV12-4 | CASRNTGGTDTQYF | TGTGCCAGCAGGAACACAGGGGGCACAGATACGCAGTATTTT
NA | NA | TRBJ2-1 | 15 | TRBV21-1 | CASSIGGRVKNEQFF | TGTGCCAGCAGCATTGGCGGGAGAGTAAAGAATGAGCAGTTCTTC
NA | NA | TRBJ2-7 | 11 | TRBV6-5 | CASSYGPGQYF | TGTGCCAGCAGTTACGGCCCGGGGCAGTACTTC
few | TRBD1 | TRBJ1-4 | 15 | TRBV10-3 | CAISARDRGNEKLFF | TGTGCCATCAGTGCCCGGGACAGGGGGAACGAAAAACTGTTTTTT
NA | NA | TRBJ1-2 | 12 | TRBV25-1 | CASSRQYYGYTF | TGTGCCAGCAGCCGACAGTACTATGGCTACACCTTC
many | TRBD2 | TRBJ2-7 | 14 | TRBV7-8 | CASSSGTSAYEQYF | TGTGCCAGCAGCTCCGGGACTAGCGCGTACGAGCAGTACTTC
few | NA | TRBJ2-7 | 15 | TRBV7-2 | CASSLVSGRLDEQYF | TGTGCCAGCAGCTTAGTCTCGGGGCGACTAGACGAGCAGTACTTC
NA | NA | TRBJ2-4 | 13 | TRBV20-1 | CSAGGGAEGIQYF | TGCAGTGCCGGCGGAGGGGCGGAAGGCATTCAGTACTTC
NA | NA | TRBJ2-5 | 14 | TRBV5-1 | CASSLVPGRETQYF | TGCGCCAGCAGCTTGGTACCAGGGCGAGAGACCCAGTACTTC
few | TRBD1 | TRBJ1-1 | 13 | TRBV5-1 | CASRGQGVNPAFF | TGCGCCAGCAGGGGACAGGGGGTCAACCCGGCTTTCTTT
NA | NA | TRBJ1-2 | 12 | TRBV29-1 | CSVGFRGYGYTF | TGCAGCGTTGGGTTCAGGGGTTATGGCTACACCTTC